These 20 T cell receptor beta chains were sequenced from one sample in a study of T-cell memory formation after mild COVID-19. Via MiXCR, TCRdb re-called the 5' RACE reads, giving one row per CDR3 protein. The table has about 140,000 distinct CDR3 sequences, around 15% seen once; the top ten hold about 27%. The sample taken for sequencing was PBMCs or a T cell subset sorted from them (not recorded which). All receptors come from an adult woman who had mild COVID-19 (a few samples of this study predate the infection). Cell type and time point are not known.

There are many counts of this clonotype. The V gene is TRBV7-2, the J gene TRBJ2-1, with a tentative D call TRBD1 (6 bases). Germline V gene data show CDR1 as SGHTA and CDR2 as FQGNSA. The V end lost 6 bases, the J end lost 10 bases, and 7 bases lay between the germline ends. CDR3 size: 10 residues. CDR3 loop: CASSRGEQFF. CDR3 in DNA: TGTGCCAGCAGTAGGGGGGAGCAGTTCTTC.

The rearrangement joins TRBV5-6 to TRBJ2-1, with 7 bases lining up with TRBD2. J gave up 7 bases and V 0 bases, and 4 bases lay outside the gene matches. Per the germline V gene, CDR1 is SGHDT and CDR2 is YYEEEE. CDR3 length equals 14 residues. The CDR3 nucleotides are TGTGCCAGCAGCTTGGGGGGACTAATAAATGAGCAGTTCTTC. As protein: CASSLGGLINEQFF. The full variable domain, with the rest looked up from reference TRBV5-6 and TRBJ2-1, is DAGVTQSPTHLIKTRGQQVTLRCSPKSGHDTVSWYQQALGQGPQFIFQYYEEEERQRGNFPDRFSGHQFPNYSSELNVNALLLGDSALYLCASSLGGLINEQFFGPGTRLTVL.

This clonotype was seen a few times. The rearrangement links TRBV20-1 to TRBJ1-2; tentatively, D is TRBD1 (5 bases). Trimming removed 6 bases at V and 8 bases at J, with 25 bases between. The length of the CDR3 is 15 residues. Germline assignment: CDR1 DFQATT and CDR2 SNEGSKA (reference sequence). The CDR3 region has the DNA TGCAGTGCCGTTGTTGCGGGGGTTGGTTCCGGGGGCTACACCTTC. Protein sequence: CSAVVAGVGSGGYTF.

This clonotype was seen a few times. The chain is built from TRBV3-1 and TRBJ2-1; D call uncertain. This CDR3 contains 12 residues. V lost 0 bases, J lost 8 bases, and 5 bases lay in between. Germline V gives CDR1 LGHDT, CDR2 YNNKEL (reference sequence). CDR3 in DNA: TGTGCCAGCAGCCAAGAAAATGATGAGCAGTTCTTC. Encoded protein: CASSQENDEQFF.

At least ten counts were recorded for this clonotype. The V gene is TRBV5-1, the J gene TRBJ1-4; D unresolved. Trimming shortened V by 0 bases and J by 10 bases, and 4 bases separated the two germline ends. The CDR3 is 11 residues long. CDR1 is SGHRS and CDR2 is YFSETQ in the germline V gene. In nucleotides, the CDR3 is TGCGCCAGCAGCTTGGCGGGAAAACTGTTTTTT. This codes for CASSLAGKLFF.

The sample holds many counts of this clonotype. The chain carries TRBV20-1 and TRBJ1-5; 7 bases fit TRBD1. The CDR3 covers 19 residues. The germline CDR1 and CDR2 sequences are DFQATT and SNEGSKA (reference sequence). The ends lost 2 bases at V and 2 bases at J; junction bases unmatched: 18. The CDR3 nucleotides are TGCAGTGCTAGAAAGGGCAGGGACAGCTTTGACGGGGGCAATCAGCCCCAGCATTTT. Protein sequence: CSARKGRDSFDGGNQPQHF.

The genes are TRBV20-1 and TRBJ2-1; D might be TRBD2 (5 bases). The V and J ends lost 0 bases and 0 bases respectively, with 12 bases between them. Germline CDR1 reads DFQATT; CDR2 reads SNEGSKA (reference sequence). This CDR3 region has 16 residues. DNA for the CDR3: TGCAGTGCTAGAGATCGCCGGGGAAGCTCCTACAATGAGCAGTTCTTC. Its protein product is CSARDRRGSSYNEQFF.

The J gene is TRBJ2-7, the V gene TRBV7-2; 8 bases map to TRBD2. After removal of 7 bases from V and 2 bases from J, the junction contained 4 bases not matched to a gene. The CDR3 sequence is 13 residues long. Germline V gene data show CDR1 as SGHTA and CDR2 as FQGNSA. Here the CDR3 reads CASTRGGAYEQYF. CDR3 sequence (DNA): TGTGCCAGCACACGGGGGGGGGCCTACGAGCAGTACTTC.

The chain joins TRBV5-1 to TRBJ2-7; TRBD1 matches 8 bases. Germline CDR1 reads SGHRS; CDR2 reads YFSETQ. With 4 bases clipped from V and 4 bases from J, the junction kept 10 bases outside the gene matches. This CDR3 is built from 15 residues. DNA for the CDR3: TGCGCCAGCAGCAAGGGACAGGACTACCTTTACGAGCAGTACTTC. Translated, it gives CASSKGQDYLYEQYF.

The J gene is TRBJ2-7, the V gene TRBV12-3 or TRBV12-4, with no clear D. V lost 5 bases to trimming and J lost 5 bases, with 13 bases between them. This CDR3 is 13 amino acids long. The CDR3 sequence: CASSQLGNNEQYF. The CDR3 DNA reads TGTGCCAGCAGTCAGCTGGGGAATAACGAGCAGTACTTC.

The chain combines TRBV6-4 with TRBJ2-6, with D maybe TRBD2 (6 bases). Deletions cut 0 bases from V and 0 bases from J, with 6 bases between. The germline CDR1 and CDR2 sequences are MRHNA and SNTAGT. The length of the CDR3 is 16 residues. The CDR3 reads CASSDSTSSGANVLTF. The DNA of the CDR3 is TGTGCCAGCAGTGACTCGACTAGCTCTGGGGCCAACGTCCTGACTTTC.

This clonotype was detected only a few times. The chain carries TRBV5-1 and TRBJ2-7; 8 bases map to TRBD2. Germline CDR1 reads SGHRS; CDR2 reads YFSETQ. V dropped 1 base and J dropped 2; count of bases not matched to a gene: 8. The CDR3 length is 16 residues. CDR3 bases: TGCGCCAGCAGCTTGCTTGCAGCGGGGGATACCTACGAGCAGTACTTC. Translated, it gives CASSLLAAGDTYEQYF.

A few counts support this clonotype. This rearrangement joins TRBV20-1 to TRBJ2-1; a weak D match, TRBD1 (5 bases). The CDR3 loop spans 11 amino acids. Trimming stripped 5 bases from V and 16 bases from J, with 18 bases between. From germline, CDR1 is DFQATT and CDR2 SNEGSKA (reference sequence). CDR3 amino acids: CSARSGNPPFF. For the CDR3, the DNA is TGCAGTGCTCGTTCAGGGAACCCCCCCTTCTTC.

This clonotype was counted a few times. The rearrangement uses TRBV7-3 and TRBJ1-1; no clear D. This CDR3 spans 15 amino acids. In germline, CDR1 is SGHTA, CDR2 FQGTGA. V lost 0 bases to trimming and J lost 1 base, with 9 bases between them. CDR3 sequence: CASSLTLLENTEAFF. CDR3 nucleotides: TGTGCCAGCAGCTTAACTTTACTAGAGAACACTGAAGCTTTCTTT.

The V call is TRBV7-6, the J call TRBJ2-1; 10 bases are a match to TRBD1. The J segment lost 5 bases and the V segment lost 4 bases, leaving 5 bases of the junction unmatched. Germline CDR1 reads SGHVS; CDR2 reads FNYEAQ. The CDR3 runs to 15 residues. The CDR3 nucleotides read TGTGCCAGCAGCTCGACAGGGGGCATCGACAATGAGCAGTTCTTC. Translation gives CASSSTGGIDNEQFF.

This clonotype has at least ten counts. This chain joins TRBV4-2 and TRBJ2-3; 8 bases map to TRBD2. This CDR3 spans 16 amino acids. V gave up 1 base and J gave up 6 bases; unmatched junction bases: 9. The germline gives CDR1 LGHNA, CDR2 YNFKEQ. CDR3 amino acids: CASSQGSGLAADTQYF. Written as DNA, the CDR3 is TGTGCCAGCAGCCAAGGGTCCGGACTAGCCGCCGATACGCAGTATTTT.

The chain has TRBV5-5 and TRBJ2-5; weak D call: TRBD2 (5 bases). The CDR3 spans 15 residues. V was cut by 0 bases and J by 0 bases, with 9 bases left in between. Germline V CDR1 and CDR2: SGHKS, YYEKEE (reference sequence). CDR3: CASSLDGNYQETQYF. Written as DNA, the CDR3 is TGTGCCAGCAGCTTGGACGGGAACTACCAAGAGACCCAGTACTTC.

In its sample, this clonotype was seen a few times. The chain uses TRBV18 and TRBJ1-1; perhaps TRBD1 as D (6 bases). Per germline, CDR1 KGHSH and CDR2 LQKENI. This CDR3 region has 16 residues. Trimming took 3 bases from V and 1 from J, leaving 15 bases between them. CDR3 protein: CASSPIPTGWNTEAFF. The CDR3 region has the DNA TGTGCCAGCTCACCGATTCCTACAGGGTGGAACACTGAAGCTTTCTTT.

This clonotype was seen a handful of times. The chain couples TRBV29-1 to TRBJ2-7; D possibly corresponds to TRBD1 (5 bases). This CDR3 comprises 13 residues. V was pared by 6 bases and J by 3 bases, with 15 bases between. The germline V gene encodes CDR1 SQVTM and CDR2 ANQGSEA. CDR3 residues: CSVLTPGFYEQYF. In DNA, the CDR3 is TGCAGCGTGCTAACACCAGGGTTCTACGAGCAGTACTTC.

The sample holds a few counts of this clonotype. The V call is TRBV6-5, the J call TRBJ2-3, with TRBD2 matching 12 bases. Germline lookup yields CDR1 MNHEY and CDR2 SVGAGI. The length of the CDR3 is 15 residues. With 5 bases clipped from V and 4 bases from J, the junction kept 4 bases outside the gene matches. In DNA form, the CDR3 reads TGTGCCAGCAGTCCACTAGCGGGAGGCCCAGATACGCAGTATTTT. Residues: CASSPLAGGPDTQYF.